This T cell receptor beta chain was profiled in a study of PD-L1 blockade in urothelial cancer. In the study overall: Blood samples had a median of 141,255 T cells.

The CDR3 extends over 14 amino acids. V gave up 7 bases and J gave up 5 bases, with 14 bases separating them. Looked up from germline, CDR1 is MNHEY and CDR2 is SMNVEV (reference sequence). Time point described: pretreatment peripheral blood. Per-patient samples, pretreatment and on-treatment, numbered 1 to 8. Method: immunoSEQ multiplex PCR; TCRdb's copy keeps in-frame clones and lacks some. The sample carries about 93,000 clones, 90% recorded once. This clone was seen a single time. V is TRBV27 and J is TRBJ1-4; D is perhaps TRBD1 (6 bases). The material sequenced was PBMCs, taken around atezolizumab (anti-PD-L1) treatment. This TCR was recovered from a man in his sixties with urothelial cancer. CDR3 bases: TGTGCCAGCACCGCCTTCAGGGGAAATGAAAAACTGTTTTTT. This encodes CASTAFRGNEKLFF.